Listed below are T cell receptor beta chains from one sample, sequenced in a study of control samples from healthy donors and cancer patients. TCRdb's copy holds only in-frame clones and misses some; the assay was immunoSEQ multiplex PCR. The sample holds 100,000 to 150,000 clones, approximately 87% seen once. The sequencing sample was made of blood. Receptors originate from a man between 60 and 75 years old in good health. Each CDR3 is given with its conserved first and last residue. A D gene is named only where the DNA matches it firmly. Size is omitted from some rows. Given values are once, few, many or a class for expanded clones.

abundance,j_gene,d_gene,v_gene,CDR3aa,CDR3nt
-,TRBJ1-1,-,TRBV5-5,CASSDQLNTEAFF,TGTGCCAGCAGCGATCAGCTGAACACTGAAGCTTTCTTT
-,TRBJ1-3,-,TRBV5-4,CASSLGQPSGNTIYF,TGTGCCAGCAGCTTGGGGCAGCCCTCTGGAAACACCATATATTTT
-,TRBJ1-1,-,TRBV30,CAWSGGEVLNTEAFF,TGTGCCTGGAGTGGGGGCGAGGTCCTGAACACTGAAGCTTTCTTT
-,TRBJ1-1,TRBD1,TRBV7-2,CASSARQGPNTEAFF,TGTGCCAGCAGCGCCCGACAGGGGCCGAACACTGAAGCTTTCTTT
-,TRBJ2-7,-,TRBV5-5,CASTLASTLGAEQYF,TGTGCCAGCACCTTAGCATCAACATTGGGGGCCGAGCAGTACTTC
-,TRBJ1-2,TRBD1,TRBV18,CASSPGTATNYGYTF,TGTGCCAGCTCACCGGGGACAGCTACTAACTATGGCTACACCTTC
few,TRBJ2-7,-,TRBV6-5,CATSRQGSSYEQYF,TGTGCCACCTCAAGGCAGGGGAGCTCCTACGAGCAGTACTTC
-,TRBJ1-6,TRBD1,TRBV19,CASSSGDRGGSPLHF,TGTGCCAGTAGTTCCGGGGACAGGGGGGGCTCACCCCTCCACTTT
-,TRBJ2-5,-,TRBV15,CATSRWDGQETQYF,TGTGCCACCAGCAGGTGGGACGGTCAAGAGACCCAGTACTTC
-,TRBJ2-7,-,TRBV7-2,CASSLETGPQYF,TGTGCCAGCAGCTTAGAAACAGGTCCGCAGTACTTC
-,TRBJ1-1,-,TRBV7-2,CASSSRGMNTEAFF,TGTGCCAGCAGCTCCCGGGGGATGAACACTGAAGCTTTCTTT
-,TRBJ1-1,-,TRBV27,CASSRPGLEGTEAFF,TGTGCCAGCAGTCGACCCGGTCTCGAAGGCACTGAAGCTTTCTTT